These 9 T cell receptor beta chains were sequenced from one sample in a study of blood T cell repertoires in COVID-19. Only in-frame clones appear in the TCRdb table, and some are missing; sequencing was by immunoSEQ multiplex PCR. Among about 120,000 clones listed, 84% were seen once. Sequenced sample: PBMCs or T cells enriched from blood (not recorded which). These receptors were obtained from a woman in her twenties or thirties who had recovered from COVID-19.

The V call is TRBV11-3, the J call TRBJ1-1; D uncertain. From germline, CDR1 is SGHNT and CDR2 YENEEA. Trimming left V 1 base short and J 0 bases short, with 6 bases between. The length of the CDR3 is 14 residues. The DNA of the CDR3 is TGTGCCAGCAGCTTAGGCAGAATGAACACTGAAGCTTTCTTT. Amino acids: CASSLGRMNTEAFF.

CDR3 nucleotide sequence: TGTGCCAGCGGGACAGAAATTCTTGAAGCTTTCTTT. This translates into CASGTEILEAFF. V usage is TRBV28 and J usage is TRBJ1-1; 7 bases are a match to TRBD1. The CDR3 sequence is 12 residues long. Unmatched junction bases numbered 7, after V lost 8 bases and J lost 7 bases. CDR1 and CDR2 (germline): MDHEN, SYDVKM.

This rearrangement joins TRBV19 to TRBJ2-3, with TRBD2 matching 13 bases. J gave up 5 bases and V 4 bases, and 3 bases lay outside the gene matches. The germline V gene has CDR1 LNHDA and CDR2 SQIVND (reference sequence). This CDR3 spans 15 amino acids. CDR3 sequence reads: CASSTGLAGEDTQYF. The DNA for the CDR3 is TGTGCCAGTAGTACCGGACTAGCGGGAGAAGATACGCAGTATTTT.

This chain links TRBV29-1 with TRBJ2-6, with 7 bases matching TRBD1. This CDR3 region has 15 residues. The J segment lost 0 bases and the V segment lost 6 bases, leaving 5 bases of the junction unmatched. In germline, CDR1 is SQVTM, CDR2 ANQGSEA. CDR3 loop: CSVWTGISGANVLTF. CDR3 DNA: TGCAGCGTCTGGACAGGTATCTCTGGGGCCAACGTCCTGACTTTC.

The V call is TRBV28, the J call TRBJ2-5; maybe TRBD2 (6 bases). CDR1 is MDHEN and CDR2 is SYDVKM in the germline V gene. Trimming cost V 5 bases and J 5 bases, with 15 bases left between them. The CDR3 runs to 14 residues. CDR3 region: CASSAPGDSETQYF. The CDR3 region has the DNA TGTGCCAGCAGTGCCCCGGGAGATAGCGAGACCCAGTACTTC.

The chain has TRBV12-3 or TRBV12-4 and TRBJ1-2, with D possibly being TRBD1 (5 bases). Trimming pared 4 bases from V and 3 bases from J, leaving 9 bases between. The CDR3 covers 13 residues. The CDR3 loop reads CASSYSRDYGYTF. The CDR3 DNA reads TGTGCCAGCAGTTACTCCAGGGACTATGGCTACACCTTC.

V and J are TRBV27 and TRBJ2-6; TRBD2 agrees at 8 bases. Germline CDR1 reads MNHEY; CDR2 reads SMNVEV (reference sequence). There are 18 residues in the CDR3. V dropped 6 bases and J dropped 0; count of bases not matched to a gene: 10. CDR3 sequence: CASRKSGGGNSGANVLTF. CDR3 bases: TGTGCCAGCAGAAAAAGCGGGGGCGGAAACTCTGGGGCCAACGTCCTGACTTTC. The entire variable domain, with the rest obtained from reference TRBV27 and TRBJ2-6, is as follows: EAQVTQNPRYLITVTGKKLTVTCSQNMNHEYMSWYRQDPGLGLRQIYYSMNVEVTDKGDVPEGYKVSRKEKRNFPLILESPSPNQTSLYFCASRKSGGGNSGANVLTFGAGSRLTVL.

Here the CDR3 reads CSAGTSQETQYF. As DNA, the CDR3 is TGCAGCGCCGGGACTAGTCAAGAGACCCAGTACTTC. J is TRBJ2-5 and V is TRBV29-1; TRBD2 matches 8 bases. Germline loops: CDR1 SQVTM, CDR2 ANQGSEA. V trimming: 7 bases; J trimming: 2 bases; junction bases outside the gene matches: 3. This CDR3 has 12 amino acids.

The chain carries TRBV3-1 (or the pseudogene TRBV3-2) and TRBJ1-1; a possible D gene is TRBD1 (6 bases). The V end lost 7 bases, the J end lost 1 base, and 10 bases lay between the germline ends. CDR3 length: 13 amino acids. CDR1 is LGHDT, CDR2 YNNKEL, per germline (reference sequence). The CDR3 nucleotides are TGTGCCAGCAACACGGGACAGAACACTGAAGCTTTCTTT. It codes for CASNTGQNTEAFF.